This T cell receptor beta chain was obtained from a study of radiotherapy plus CTLA-4 blockade in lung cancer. TCRdb's copy holds only in-frame clones and misses some; the assay was immunoSEQ multiplex PCR. The sample lists some 66,000 clones; over 80% were seen once. Germline lookup yields CDR1 SEHNR and CDR2 FQNEAQ (reference sequence). V dropped 2 bases and J dropped 4 bases, with 14 bases sitting between them. This CDR3 is 16 amino acids long. The starting material was peripheral blood, obtained from a patient treated with radiotherapy plus ipilimumab. This TCR came from a human donor with non-small cell lung cancer who had a partial response to radiotherapy plus ipilimumab. This chain uses TRBV7-9 with TRBJ2-2, with D tentatively TRBD1 (5 bases). Written as DNA, the CDR3 is TGTGCCAGCAGCTTATACAGGAGCAAGGGCACCGGGGAGCTGTTTTTT. Its protein product is CASSLYRSKGTGELFF.